The 16 T cell receptor beta chains listed next were all sequenced from one sample in a study of Tregs in tolerant kidney transplant recipients (dated by TCRdb to the late 2010s). Taken with the paper, the label for time point translates to: blood sample drawn before combined kidney and bone marrow transplant. Preparation of the library involved the immunoSEQ multiplex PCR assay. What TCRdb holds here is the immuneACCESS table cut down to in-frame rearrangements. Part of the clones is not present; checked against another copy, under half of the missing clones reflect an unresolved V gene, and the others are unexplained. The sample table holds 110,000 or so clones, of which around 90% were seen once. The ten biggest clones cover 0.34% of the sample. Sequences were derived from CD4+ T cells from blood, sampled before the transplant. These receptors originate from a human donor who received a combined kidney and bone marrow transplant.

V and J are TRBV5-4 and TRBJ2-7; 9 nucleotides line up with TRBD1. After removal of 4 bases from V and 6 bases from J, the junction contained 11 bases not matched to a gene. CDR1 SGHNT and CDR2 YYREEE come from the germline V gene (reference sequence). The CDR3 runs to 15 residues. CDR3 amino acids: CASSIWTGARVEQYF. CDR3 coding DNA: TGTGCCAGCAGCATATGGACAGGGGCCAGGGTCGAGCAGTACTTC.

V usage is TRBV2 and J usage is TRBJ2-7; weak D call: TRBD2 (6 bases). CDR3 length equals 14 residues. V lost 6 bases and J 1 base, leaving 13 bases between the germline ends. CDR1 is SNHLY, CDR2 FYNNEI, per germline. CDR3 sequence reads: CASRREVASYEQYF. Written as DNA, the CDR3 is TGTGCCAGCAGAAGGGAGGTTGCTTCCTACGAGCAGTACTTC.

Notes on this clone: At the DNA level, this CDR3 is encoded by other sequences in the same sample as well. V and J are TRBV19 and TRBJ2-7, with 8 bases lining up with TRBD2. J lost 4 bases, V lost 4 bases, and 6 bases had no gene match. CDR1 is LNHDA and CDR2 is SQIVND in the germline V gene (reference sequence). The CDR3 is 14 amino acids. CDR3 sequence (DNA): TGTGCCAGTAGTACCGGGGGGGCAGGTTACGAGCAGTACTTC. This codes for CASSTGGAGYEQYF.

The chain joins TRBV27 to TRBJ1-4; no firm D call. Trimming left V 0 bases short and J 0 bases short, with 5 bases between. CDR3 size: 15 residues. CDR1 is MNHEY, CDR2 SMNVEV, per germline (reference sequence). The CDR3 coding sequence is TGTGCCAGCAGTTTATCCTTTGCAACTAATGAAAAACTGTTTTTT. This sequence encodes CASSLSFATNEKLFF.

The chain combines TRBV11-2 with TRBJ1-2, with TRBD1 matching over 8 bases. Trimming at V came to 1 base and at J to 4 bases, leaving 5 bases not matched to a gene. Germline values: CDR1 SGHAT, CDR2 FQNNGV. The CDR3 spans 15 residues. In DNA form, the CDR3 reads TGTGCCAGCAGCTTAGTTCAGACAGGGGTCTATGGCTACACCTTC. This codes for CASSLVQTGVYGYTF.

The CDR3 region is CASSPLIDTNTGELFF. The DNA of the CDR3 is TGTGCCAGCTCTCCGCTAATCGACACGAACACCGGGGAGCTGTTTTTT. The J gene is TRBJ2-2, the V gene TRBV18; D uncertain. The CDR3 length is 16 residues. Germline CDR1 reads KGHSH; CDR2 reads LQKENI. The V end was cut by 6 bases, the J end by 0 bases, with 14 bases between.

J is TRBJ2-3 and V is TRBV2, with 11 nucleotides matching TRBD1. The CDR3 covers 16 residues. V trimming: 6 bases; J trimming: 4 bases; junction bases outside the gene matches: 9. Germline V gene lookup returns CDR1 SNHLY and CDR2 FYNNEI. The CDR3 spells CASRRWTGGLSDTQYF. The CDR3 nucleotides are TGTGCCAGCAGGAGGTGGACAGGGGGCTTGTCAGATACGCAGTATTTT.

The chain joins TRBV7-9 to TRBJ2-3; the match to TRBD2 covers 8 bases. The trim removed 0 bases at V and 0 bases at J, leaving 8 bases unmatched. This CDR3 is built from 18 residues. The germline V gene has CDR1 SEHNR and CDR2 FQNEAQ (reference sequence). The CDR3 nucleotides read TGTGCCAGCAGCTTAGCGCTGAAGGCTAGCGGGAGCACAGATACGCAGTATTTT. Protein product: CASSLALKASGSTDTQYF.

V is TRBV21-1 and J is TRBJ1-1; the table names TRBD1, a call not compared with the DNA. TRBV21-1 is noted as a pseudogene. The CDR3 runs 13 residues. The CDR3: CASSAGTEGEAFF. For the CDR3, the DNA is TGTGCCAGCAGCGCCGGGACAGAGGGTGAAGCTTTCTTT.

The CDR3 reads CASSLLTPGQGNSYTF. CDR3 DNA sequence: TGTGCCAGCAGCCTACTAACCCCGGGACAGGGGAACAGCTACACCTTC. The chain links TRBV2 to TRBJ1-2; 10 bases fit TRBD1. Germline CDR1 and CDR2: SNHLY and FYNNEI. The J segment lost 9 bases and the V segment lost 6 bases, leaving 16 bases of the junction unmatched. The CDR3 is 16 amino acids.

The chain carries TRBV30 and TRBJ2-5; TRBD2 agrees at 10 bases. The V gene end was trimmed by 0 bases and the J gene end by 5 bases; junction bases not matched to a gene: 15. Per the germline V gene, CDR1 is GTSNPN and CDR2 is SVGIG (reference sequence). This CDR3 has 18 residues. CDR3 sequence reads: CAWSVRLAGVGTEETQYF. CDR3 DNA: TGTGCCTGGAGTGTACGGCTAGCGGGAGTCGGGACGGAGGAGACCCAGTACTTC.

The chain carries TRBV7-9 and TRBJ1-6, with D maybe TRBD1 (6 bases). The CDR3 is 16 residues long. The V end was cut by 2 bases, the J end by 7 bases, with 15 bases between. Per germline, CDR1 SEHNR and CDR2 FQNEAQ (reference sequence). The CDR3 reads CASSLFHNTGNSPLHF. For the CDR3, the DNA is TGTGCCAGCAGCTTATTCCATAACACAGGGAATTCACCCCTCCACTTT. Full variable domain (remainder filled in from reference TRBV7-9 and TRBJ1-6): DTGVSQNPRHKITKRGQNVTFRCDPISEHNRLYWYRQTLGQGPEFLTYFQNEAQLEKSRLLSDRFSAERPKGSFSTLEIQRTEQGDSAMYLCASSLFHNTGNSPLHFGNGTRLTVT.

J is TRBJ2-1 and V is TRBV10-1, with 13 positions matching TRBD2. The V gene's germline CDR1 is WNHNN and CDR2 SYGVQD (reference sequence). This CDR3 has 15 amino acids. V shed 5 bases, J shed 8 bases, and the junction held 6 bases outside the gene matches. The chain's CDR3 is CASSPRLAGGHEQFF. The CDR3 DNA reads TGCGCCAGCAGTCCAAGACTAGCGGGAGGTCATGAGCAGTTCTTC.

The chain carries TRBV25-1 and TRBJ2-3; no definite D call. V was shortened by 5 bases and J by 2 bases, with 2 bases between the two germline ends. The CDR3 has 11 amino acids. Per germline, CDR1 MGHDK and CDR2 SYGVNS. The DNA of the CDR3 is TGTGCCAGCAGTTACACAGATACGCAGTATTTT. This sequence encodes CASSYTDTQYF.

The rearrangement links TRBV5-4 to TRBJ1-1; 9 bases match TRBD1. The CDR3 totals 15 residues. V shed 4 bases and J 5 bases; nucleotides not matched to a gene: 9. Germline V lookup: CDR1 SGHNT, CDR2 YYREEE (reference sequence). The CDR3 region has the DNA TGTGCCAGCAGCCGCACGACAGGGGGGTGGACTGAAGCTTTCTTT. Amino acids: CASSRTTGGWTEAFF.

This chain uses TRBV2 with TRBJ2-1; weak D call: TRBD2 (6 bases). The length of the CDR3 is 14 residues. Germline values: CDR1 SNHLY, CDR2 FYNNEI. V was trimmed by 0 bases and J by 8 bases, leaving 11 bases between them. This CDR3 is CASSEAGGPDEQFF. CDR3 nucleotide sequence: TGTGCCAGCAGTGAAGCGGGGGGTCCCGATGAGCAGTTCTTC.